The clone carrying this T cell receptor (beta chain) was recorded only once. As yet, its antigen is unknown. Sequenced by immunoSEQ multiplex PCR; TCRdb stores in-frame clones only, minus some. Of 15,000 to 20,000 clones listed, about 81% are singletons. The investigators isolated CD4+ and CD8+ cells by positive magnetic bead selection and checked their purity by flow cytometry. These data originate in a study of somatic mutations in cytotoxic T cells in rheumatoid arthritis. Study findings and constraints: TRBV07 showed slight underrepresentation in rheumatoid arthritis patients, unadjusted for multiple comparisons. No significant CD8+ T-cell clonality difference was found between rheumatoid arthritis patients and age-matched controls. Some patients, about an eighth of the 65, had a largest CD8+ clone that exceeded 20% of CD8+ cells.

The CDR3 runs 15 residues. V was pared by 3 bases and J by 0 bases, with 13 bases between. CDR1 is SGHNT, CDR2 YYREEE, per germline (reference sequence). The material sequenced was CD8+ T cells sorted from blood. The chain employs TRBV5-4 and TRBJ2-7, with D possibly called TRBD1 or TRBD2 (6 bases each). This receptor was taken from an adult with rheumatoid arthritis. The CDR3 here is CASSSGARSSYEQYF. The CDR3 region has the DNA TGTGCCAGCAGCTCGGGGGCCAGATCCTCCTACGAGCAGTACTTC.